A single sample gave rise to the 14 T cell receptor beta chains below, sequenced in a study of blood T cell repertoires in COVID-19. Assay used: immunoSEQ multiplex PCR; TCRdb lists only in-frame clones, some missing. Among about 240,000 clones listed, roughly 86% were seen once. The specimen sequenced was PBMCs or T cells enriched from blood (not recorded which). The receptors originated from a middle-aged woman with acute COVID-19.

This chain connects TRBV11-2 to TRBJ2-7; 14 positions match TRBD2. This CDR3 comprises 17 residues. V lost 2 bases, J lost 4 bases, and 7 bases stayed unmatched. Per the germline V gene, CDR1 is SGHAT and CDR2 is FQNNGV. CDR3 residues: CASSLSGTSGSMYEQYF. For the CDR3, the DNA is TGTGCCAGCAGCTTATCCGGGACTAGCGGGAGTATGTACGAGCAGTACTTC. The whole variable domain, remainder taken from reference TRBV11-2 and TRBJ2-7, is EAGVAQSPRYKIIEKRQSVAFWCNPISGHATLYWYQQILGQGPKLLIQFQNNGVVDDSQLPKDRFSAERLKGVDSTLKIQPAKLEDSAVYLCASSLSGTSGSMYEQYFGPGTRLTVT.

This clone was observed once. This sequence joins TRBV6-4 and TRBJ2-1; the match to TRBD2 covers 11 bases. Germline CDR1 MRHNA, CDR2 SNTAGT. The CDR3 covers 13 residues. With V trimmed by 7 bases and J by 15 bases, 11 bases remained unmatched. The DNA for the CDR3 is TGTGCCAGCAAGGGACTAGCGGTAGGTAATCCGTTCTTC. Protein product: CASKGLAVGNPFF.

V usage is TRBV19 and J usage is TRBJ2-7; D uncertain. The CDR3 sequence is 14 residues long. Between the trimmed V and J ends, which lost 2 bases and 0 bases, there was a span of 8 bases. Germline assignment: CDR1 LNHDA and CDR2 SQIVND (reference sequence). The CDR3 region is CASSISPTSYEQYF. CDR3 DNA: TGTGCCAGTAGTATAAGCCCCACCTCCTACGAGCAGTACTTC.

Details on this clone: A junction end diverges from the germline sequence, so it may reflect a read error. This rearrangement joins TRBV7-9 to TRBJ2-3; weak D call: TRBD2 (5 bases). This CDR3 is built from 15 residues. Germline V gives CDR1 SEHNR, CDR2 FQNEAQ (reference sequence). The CDR3 loop is CASGLTAASTDTQYF. In nucleotides, the CDR3 is TGTGCCAGCGGCTTAACAGCGGCTAGCACAGATACGCAGTATTTT.

The chain uses TRBV6-5 and TRBJ1-3; 9 bases align to TRBD1. This CDR3 has 14 residues. Germline loops: CDR1 MNHEY, CDR2 SVGAGI. V shed 6 bases, J shed 3 bases, and the junction held 3 bases outside the gene matches. The CDR3 region is CASRSDRGGNTIYF. CDR3 in DNA: TGTGCCAGCAGATCGGACAGGGGTGGAAACACCATATATTTT.

V gene TRBV30 combines with J gene TRBJ2-5; 12 positions match TRBD1. CDR3 length: 16 residues. The junction had 5 bases not matched to a gene; V was cut back by 3 bases and J by 0 bases. Germline V CDR1 and CDR2: GTSNPN, SVGIG (reference sequence). CDR3 loop: CAWRKGTGGYQETQYF. The CDR3 DNA sequence: TGTGCCTGGAGGAAGGGGACAGGGGGCTACCAAGAGACCCAGTACTTC. Using reference TRBV30 and TRBJ2-5 for the parts outside the CDR3, the full variable domain is SQTIHQWPATLVQPVGSPLSLECTVEGTSNPNLYWYRQAAGRGLQLLFYSVGIGQISSEVPQNLSASRPQDRQFILSSKKLLLSDSGFYLCAWRKGTGGYQETQYFGPGTRLLVL.

V and J are TRBV7-8 and TRBJ2-3, with 8 bases lining up with TRBD2. V dropped 7 bases and J dropped 3; count of bases not matched to a gene: 9. Germline CDR1 reads SGHVS; CDR2 reads FQNEAQ. This CDR3 spans 15 amino acids. The CDR3 spells CASTLFGGRTDTQYF. The CDR3 bases are TGTGCCAGCACCCTCTTTGGCGGGAGGACAGATACGCAGTATTTT.

The genes are TRBV27 and TRBJ2-7, with TRBD1 matching over 8 bases. Losses at the gene ends were 3 bases for V and 5 bases for J; bases not matched to a gene: 3. Germline V gives CDR1 MNHEY, CDR2 SMNVEV (reference sequence). The CDR3 covers 13 residues. CDR3 region: CASSLDRDDEQYF. DNA for the CDR3: TGTGCCAGCAGTTTGGACAGGGACGACGAGCAGTACTTC.

The gene calls are TRBV21-1 and TRBJ2-5; TRBD1, the D gene given by the table, was not confirmed from the DNA. TRBV21-1 is designated a pseudogene. The CDR3 extends over 15 amino acids. The CDR3 coding sequence is TGTGCCAGCAGCACCCCGGGACAGGGGAGAGAGACCCAGTACTTC. Its translation: CASSTPGQGRETQYF.

The chain uses TRBV6-1 and TRBJ2-2; TRBD2 matches 12 bases. Trimming at V came to 2 bases and at J to 7 bases, leaving 8 bases not matched to a gene. Germline lookup yields CDR1 MNHNS and CDR2 SASEGT. The CDR3 covers 17 residues. CDR3 amino acids: CASSESWPSGRGGELFF. The CDR3 DNA follows: TGTGCCAGCAGTGAATCCTGGCCTAGCGGGAGGGGCGGGGAGCTGTTTTTT.

The V gene is TRBV18, the J gene TRBJ1-5; 7 bases line up with TRBD1. Germline values: CDR1 KGHSH, CDR2 LQKENI. The ends lost 2 bases at V and 7 bases at J; junction bases unmatched: 5. The CDR3 runs 14 residues. The CDR3 bases are TGTGCCAGCTCACCAACAGGGGCCGGGCAGCCCCAGCATTTT. This codes for CASSPTGAGQPQHF.

In its sample, this clone was seen a few times. The CDR3 nucleotides read TGTGCCACCAGTGATTCCGGGACAGGAGGAGGTCAGCCCCAGCATTTT. It encodes CATSDSGTGGGQPQHF. The rearrangement uses TRBV24-1 and TRBJ1-5; 8 bases align to TRBD1. The V segment lost 2 bases and the J segment 6 bases; nucleotides outside the gene matches: 8. The CDR3 consists of 16 residues. Germline V gives CDR1 KGHDR, CDR2 SFDVKD.

This chain links TRBV27 with TRBJ2-6; the match to TRBD1 covers 8 bases. Per germline, CDR1 MNHEY and CDR2 SMNVEV (reference sequence). The CDR3 has 17 residues. V lost 1 base and J lost 2; bases outside the gene matches: 4. The CDR3 sequence is CASSLYSGGAGANVLTF. DNA for the CDR3: TGTGCCAGCAGTTTATATTCAGGGGGCGCTGGGGCCAACGTCCTGACTTTC.

This chain connects TRBV14 to TRBJ2-7; TRBD2 matches at 13 bases. The CDR3 is 16 residues long. V was pared by 1 base and J by 5 bases, with 5 bases of the junction left unmatched. CDR1 SGHDN and CDR2 FVKESK come from the germline V gene. The DNA of the CDR3 is TGTGCCAGCAGCCAAGCCGGACTAGCGGGAGACCACGAGCAGTACTTC. This codes for CASSQAGLAGDHEQYF.